This T cell receptor (beta chain) was profiled in a study of Tregs in tolerant kidney transplant recipients. Thawed PBMCs were FACS-sorted into unstimulated CD4+CD25+CD127- regulatory T cells, CD4+CD25- non-regulatory cells, CD4 and CD8 cells. An overnight rest at 37°C with roughly 200 IU/ml IL-2 preceded regulatory T cell sorting from thawed PBMCs. The CDR3 runs 15 residues. The germline gives CDR1 KGHSH, CDR2 LQKENI. V was pared by 5 bases and J by 3 bases, with 16 bases between. Details on this clone: Its antigen remains unknown.

Repertoires were generated with immunoSEQ multiplex PCR, while TCRdb's copy carries only in-frame clones and drops some. The table shows fewer than 65,000 clones, with approximately 85% occurring only once. Whole-study findings and limits: Tregs expanded with activated donor B cells seemed most donor-specific. Donor-specific Treg expansion exceeded global Treg expansion in tolerant patients, suggesting antigen drive.

This TCR was sampled from a human donor who received a combined kidney and bone marrow transplant. J is TRBJ1-1 and V is TRBV18; no reliable D call. The sample here was Tregs from blood, taken before the transplant. CDR3 DNA: TGTGCCAGCTCAGGCGGGGAGGGCTTGTACACTGAAGCTTTCTTT. The encoded protein is CASSGGEGLYTEAFF.